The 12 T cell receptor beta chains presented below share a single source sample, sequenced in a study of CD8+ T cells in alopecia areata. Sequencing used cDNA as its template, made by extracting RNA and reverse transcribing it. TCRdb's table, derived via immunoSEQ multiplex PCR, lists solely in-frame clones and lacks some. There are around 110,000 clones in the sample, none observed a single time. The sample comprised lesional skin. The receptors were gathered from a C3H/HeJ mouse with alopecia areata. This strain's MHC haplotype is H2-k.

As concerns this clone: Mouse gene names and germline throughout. The CDR3 spells CASSLGRYEQYF. The covered CDR3 bases are TGTGCCAGCAGTCTGGGCCGTTAT. The chain carries TRBV13-3 and TRBJ2-7; perhaps TRBD2 as D (5 bases). The CDR3 goes on 4 residues after the read ends, and that part is filled in from the germline J gene. The CDR3 consists of 12 residues. The germline V gene has CDR1 NNHDY and CDR2 SYVADS.

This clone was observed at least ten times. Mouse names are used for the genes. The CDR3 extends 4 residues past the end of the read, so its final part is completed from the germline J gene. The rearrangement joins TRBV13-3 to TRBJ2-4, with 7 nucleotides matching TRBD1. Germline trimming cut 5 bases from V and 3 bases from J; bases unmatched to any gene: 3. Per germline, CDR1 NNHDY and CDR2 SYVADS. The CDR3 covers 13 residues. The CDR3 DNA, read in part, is TGTGCCAGCAGCCGACAGGGCCAAAAC. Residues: CASSRQGQN. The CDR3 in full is CASSRQGQNTLYF.

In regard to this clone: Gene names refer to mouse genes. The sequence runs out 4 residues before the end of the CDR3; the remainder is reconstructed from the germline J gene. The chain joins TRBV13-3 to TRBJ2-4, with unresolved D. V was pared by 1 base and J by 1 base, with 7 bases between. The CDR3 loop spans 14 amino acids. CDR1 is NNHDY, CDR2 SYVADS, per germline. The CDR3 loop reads CASSDITGQNTLYF. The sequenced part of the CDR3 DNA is TGTGCCAGCAGTGATATTACAGGTCAAAAC. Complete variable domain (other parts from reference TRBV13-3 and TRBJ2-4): EAAVTQSPRSKVAVTGGKVTLSCHQTNNHDYMYWYRQDTGHGLRLIHYSYVADSTEKGDIPDGYKASRPSQENFSLILELASLSQTAVYFCASSDITGQNTLYFGAGTRLSVL.

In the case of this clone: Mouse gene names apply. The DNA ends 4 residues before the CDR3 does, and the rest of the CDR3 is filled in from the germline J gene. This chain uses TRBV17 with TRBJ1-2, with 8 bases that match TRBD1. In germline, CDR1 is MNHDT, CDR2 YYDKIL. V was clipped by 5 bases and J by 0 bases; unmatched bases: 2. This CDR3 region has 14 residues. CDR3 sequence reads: CASSSTGANSDYTF. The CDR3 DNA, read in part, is TGTGCTAGCAGTTCGACAGGGGCAAACTCC.

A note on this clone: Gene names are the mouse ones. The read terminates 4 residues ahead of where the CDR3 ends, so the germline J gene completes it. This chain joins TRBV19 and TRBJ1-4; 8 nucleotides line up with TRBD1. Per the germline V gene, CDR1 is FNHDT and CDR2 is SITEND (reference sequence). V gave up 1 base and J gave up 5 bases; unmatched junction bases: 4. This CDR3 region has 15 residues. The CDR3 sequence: CASSILDRVNERLFF. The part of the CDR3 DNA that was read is TGTGCCAGCAGTATACTGGACAGGGTAAACGAA.

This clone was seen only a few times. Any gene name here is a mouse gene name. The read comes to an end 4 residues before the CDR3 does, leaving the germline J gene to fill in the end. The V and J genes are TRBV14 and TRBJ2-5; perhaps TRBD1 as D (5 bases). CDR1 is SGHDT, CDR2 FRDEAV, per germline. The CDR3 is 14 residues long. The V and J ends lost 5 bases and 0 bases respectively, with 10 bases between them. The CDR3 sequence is CASRLDNNQDTQYF. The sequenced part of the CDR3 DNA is TGTGCCAGCAGGCTGGACAATAACCAAGAC. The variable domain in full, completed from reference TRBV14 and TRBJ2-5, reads EAGVTQSPRYAVLQEGQAVSFWCDPISGHDTLYWYQQPRDQGPQLLVYFRDEAVIDNSQLPSDRFSAVRPKGTNSTLKIQSAKQGDTATYLCASRLDNNQDTQYFGPGTRLLVL.

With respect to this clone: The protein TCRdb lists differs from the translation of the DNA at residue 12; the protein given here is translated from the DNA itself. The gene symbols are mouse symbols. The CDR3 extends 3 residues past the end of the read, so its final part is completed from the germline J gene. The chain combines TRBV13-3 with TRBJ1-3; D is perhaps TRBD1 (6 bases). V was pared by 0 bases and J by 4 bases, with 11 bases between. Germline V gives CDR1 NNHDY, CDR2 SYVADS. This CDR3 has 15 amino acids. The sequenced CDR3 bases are TGTGCCAGCAGTGATGCGGGGGGCGAAGGAAATACG. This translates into CASSDAGGEGNT. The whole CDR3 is CASSDAGGEGNTLYF.

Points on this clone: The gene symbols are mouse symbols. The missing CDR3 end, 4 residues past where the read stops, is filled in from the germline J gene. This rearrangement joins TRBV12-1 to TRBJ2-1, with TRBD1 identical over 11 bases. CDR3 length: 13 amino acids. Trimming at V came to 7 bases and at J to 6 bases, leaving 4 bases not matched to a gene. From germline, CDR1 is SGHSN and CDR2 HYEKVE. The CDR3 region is CARSDRGLAEQFF. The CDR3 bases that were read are TGTGCCAGGTCGGACAGGGGGCTTGCT.

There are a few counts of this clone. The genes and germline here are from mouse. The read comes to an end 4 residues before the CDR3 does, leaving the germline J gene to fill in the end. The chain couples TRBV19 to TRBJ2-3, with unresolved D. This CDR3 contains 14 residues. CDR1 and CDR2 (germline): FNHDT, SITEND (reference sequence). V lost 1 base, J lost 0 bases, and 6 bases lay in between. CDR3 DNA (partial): TGTGCCAGCAGTATATTTGGTAGTGCAGAA. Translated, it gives CASSIFGSAE. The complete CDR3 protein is CASSIFGSAETLYF.

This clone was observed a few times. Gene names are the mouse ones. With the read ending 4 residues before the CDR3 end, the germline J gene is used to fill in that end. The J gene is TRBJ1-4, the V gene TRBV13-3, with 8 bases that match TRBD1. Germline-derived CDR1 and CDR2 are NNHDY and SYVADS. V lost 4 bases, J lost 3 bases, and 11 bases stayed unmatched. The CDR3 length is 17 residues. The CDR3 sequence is CASSRTGGQGTNERLFF. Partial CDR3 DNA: TGTGCCAGCAGTCGTACAGGGGGACAAGGAACCAACGAA.

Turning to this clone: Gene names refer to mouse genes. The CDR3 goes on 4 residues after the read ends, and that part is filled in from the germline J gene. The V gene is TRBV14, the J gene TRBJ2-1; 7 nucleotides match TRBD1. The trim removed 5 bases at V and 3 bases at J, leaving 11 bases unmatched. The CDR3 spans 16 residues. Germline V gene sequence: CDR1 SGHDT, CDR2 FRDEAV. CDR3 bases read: TGTGCCAGCAGCCCGACAGGGAGGAGACTCTATGCT. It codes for CASSPTGRRLYA. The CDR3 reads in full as CASSPTGRRLYAEQFF.

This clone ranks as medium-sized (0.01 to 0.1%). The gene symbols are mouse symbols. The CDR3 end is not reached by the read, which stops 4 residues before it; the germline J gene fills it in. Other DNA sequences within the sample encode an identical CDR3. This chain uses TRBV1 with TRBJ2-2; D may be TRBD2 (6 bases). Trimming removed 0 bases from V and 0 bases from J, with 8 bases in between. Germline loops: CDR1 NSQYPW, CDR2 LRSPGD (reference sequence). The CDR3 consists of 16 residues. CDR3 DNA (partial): TGCACCTGCAGTGCAGATCGGGGGGCAAACACCGGG. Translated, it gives CTCSADRGANTG. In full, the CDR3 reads CTCSADRGANTGQLYF. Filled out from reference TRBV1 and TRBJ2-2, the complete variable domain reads VTLLEQNPRWRLVPRGQAVNLRCILKNSQYPWMSWYQQDLQKQLQWLFTLRSPGDKEVKSLPGADYLATRVTDTELRLQVANMSQGRTLYCTCSADRGANTGQLYFGEGSKLTVL.